These T cell receptor beta chains were read from a single sample in a study of blood T cell repertoires in COVID-19. Libraries were prepared by immunoSEQ multiplex PCR; TCRdb keeps only in-frame clonotypes and omits some of them. The sample records 230,000 or so clones, 84% being singletons. Sample: peripheral blood. These receptors were collected from a man between 35 and 55 years old who had recovered from COVID-19. Each CDR3 is given with its conserved first and last residue. D genes are given only for firm matches. Some rows have no size entry. The others give once, few or many, or a class for an expanded clone.

d_gene	abundance	v_gene	j_gene	CDR3aa	CDR3nt
TRBD1	.	TRBV5-1	TRBJ1-3	CASSRLGSGTAGNTIYF	TGCGCCAGCAGCAGGCTTGGTAGTGGGACAGCTGGAAACACCATATATTTT
TRBD1	.	TRBV13	TRBJ1-1	CASSGDQRTGVGTEAFF	TGTGCCAGCAGTGGTGACCAAAGGACAGGGGTAGGAACTGAAGCTTTCTTT
.	.	TRBV18	TRBJ2-1	CASSLDRLNEQFF	TGTGCCAGCTCACTCGACAGGTTAAATGAGCAGTTCTTC
.	.	TRBV7-2	TRBJ2-1	CASSLAGGIYNEQFF	TGTGCCAGCAGCTTAGCGGGGGGAATTTACAATGAGCAGTTCTTC
TRBD1	.	TRBV11-3	TRBJ2-7	CASSPWDRNYEQYF	TGTGCCAGCAGCCCCTGGGACAGAAACTACGAGCAGTACTTC
TRBD2	.	TRBV30	TRBJ2-5	CAWSVLGGSQETQYF	TGTGCCTGGAGTGTATTGGGCGGGAGCCAAGAGACCCAGTACTTC
.	.	TRBV6-5	TRBJ2-5	CASSYSQKAGRYF	TGTGCCAGCAGTTACTCTCAAAAGGCGGGGAGGTACTTC
TRBD1	.	TRBV7-9	TRBJ2-7	CASSPDRVVQYF	TGTGCCAGCAGCCCGGACAGGGTGGTGCAGTACTTC
.	.	TRBV12-5	TRBJ2-7	CASGLEAGAHEQYF	TGTGCTAGTGGTTTGGAGGCAGGGGCCCACGAGCAGTACTTC
.	.	TRBV29-1	TRBJ2-7	CSVGHTYEQYF	TGCAGCGTTGGACATACCTACGAGCAGTACTTC
TRBD1	.	TRBV7-2	TRBJ1-6	CASSLARTGGMLNNSPLHF	TGTGCCAGCAGCTTAGCGCGAACAGGGGGCATGTTAAATAATTCACCCCTCCACTTT
TRBD2	.	TRBV2	TRBJ2-5	CASSELADQETQYF	TGTGCCAGCAGTGAACTAGCGGACCAAGAGACCCAGTACTTC
.	.	TRBV25-1	TRBJ1-5	CASSDGGTNQPQHF	TGTGCCAGCAGTGATGGAGGGACTAATCAGCCCCAGCATTTT
TRBD1	once	TRBV7-9	TRBJ2-7	CASSSGSGTGAYEQYF	TGTGCCAGCAGCTCGGGTTCCGGGACAGGAGCCTACGAGCAGTACTTC
TRBD1	.	TRBV7-2	TRBJ2-7	CASSLHSGGFSYEQYF	TGTGCCAGCAGCCTACACTCAGGGGGCTTCAGCTACGAGCAGTACTTC
TRBD1	.	TRBV5-1	TRBJ2-7	CASSLEGAPYEQYF	TGCGCCAGCAGCTTAGAGGGGGCCCCCTACGAGCAGTACTTC
TRBD1	few	TRBV7-2	TRBJ1-5	CASSIQGSPQHF	TGTGCCAGCAGCATACAGGGGTCGCCCCAGCATTTT
.	.	TRBV6-2/TRBV6-3	TRBJ1-6	CASSFGRPRESPLHF	TGTGCCAGCAGTTTTGGACGGCCGAGGGAGTCACCCCTCCACTTT
.	.	TRBV5-1	TRBJ2-5	CASARVGQETQYF	TGCGCCAGCGCCAGGGTTGGCCAAGAGACCCAGTACTTC
TRBD1	.	TRBV4-1	TRBJ2-4	CASSPGQGIPERNIQYF	TGCGCCAGCAGCCCGGGACAGGGCATCCCTGAACGAAACATTCAGTACTTC
.	.	TRBV6-5	TRBJ2-7	CASRPWGVGDYEQYF	TGTGCCAGCAGGCCATGGGGAGTCGGGGACTACGAGCAGTACTTC
.	.	TRBV6-2/TRBV6-3	TRBJ2-1	CASSFRGAGRVAYNEQFF	TGTGCCAGCAGTTTTCGGGGGGCCGGACGGGTAGCCTACAATGAGCAGTTCTTC
.	once	TRBV10-3	TRBJ1-2	CAISDVWGGDYGYTF	TGTGCCATCAGTGATGTTTGGGGGGGGGACTATGGCTACACCTTC
.	.	TRBV29-1	TRBJ1-1	CSVDGDKNTEAFF	TGCAGCGTTGATGGGGACAAGAACACTGAAGCTTTCTTT
TRBD2	.	TRBV4-3	TRBJ2-1	CASSHLLAGGHNEQFF	TGCGCCAGCAGCCACCTACTAGCGGGGGGGCACAATGAGCAGTTCTTC
.	once	TRBV15	TRBJ1-6	CATSRAWDTNSPLHF	TGTGCCACCAGCAGGGCTTGGGACACTAATTCACCCCTCCACTTT
.	.	TRBV5-1	TRBJ2-3	CASSFRSSTDTQYF	TGCGCCAGCAGCTTTCGGTCTAGCACAGATACGCAGTATTTT
.	once	TRBV12-3/TRBV12-4	TRBJ1-3	CASSDYSGNTIYF	TGTGCCAGCAGCGACTACTCTGGAAACACCATATATTTT
TRBD2	few	TRBV30	TRBJ2-1	CAWSGGLADNEQFF	TGTGCCTGGAGCGGGGGACTAGCGGACAATGAGCAGTTCTTC
TRBD1	.	TRBV6-6	TRBJ2-7	CASSYSTGGYEQYF	TGTGCCAGCAGTTACTCGACAGGGGGCTACGAGCAGTACTTC
TRBD1	.	TRBV23-1	TRBJ2-1	CASSLPQMAGGMHEQFF	TGCGCCAGCAGTCTCCCCCAAATGGCAGGGGGCATGCATGAGCAGTTCTTC
.	few	TRBV20-1	TRBJ2-7	CSASQGLRTIGSEQYF	TGCAGTGCTAGTCAGGGTTTGAGGACTATAGGGAGCGAGCAGTACTTC
.	once	TRBV15	TRBJ2-7	CATRGGASSYEQYF	TGTGCCACCAGGGGGGGGGCGTCTTCCTACGAGCAGTACTTC
TRBD2	.	TRBV6-2/TRBV6-3	TRBJ2-7	CASSSGGSGSRTYEQYF	TGTGCCAGCAGCTCCGGGGGGAGCGGGAGTAGAACCTACGAGCAGTACTTC
TRBD1	.	TRBV29-1	TRBJ1-1	CSEMTGSGRAFF	TGCAGCGAAATGACAGGGTCGGGTCGAGCTTTCTTT
.	.	TRBV7-2	TRBJ2-5	CASSLPRETQYF	TGTGCCAGCAGCTTACCCCGGGAGACCCAGTACTTC
TRBD1	.	TRBV18	TRBJ1-4	CASSPPSGDRALREKLFF	TGTGCCAGCTCACCACCTTCGGGGGACAGGGCCTTGAGGGAAAAACTGTTTTTT
.	.	TRBV7-8	TRBJ1-1	CASSLQVNTEAFF	TGTGCCAGCAGCTTACAGGTGAACACTGAAGCTTTCTTT
TRBD1	.	TRBV27	TRBJ1-2	CASSAVGGQGYGYTF	TGTGCCAGCAGCGCGGTAGGGGGACAGGGCTATGGCTACACCTTC
TRBD1	.	TRBV6-5	TRBJ2-7	CASRGPGQGSYEQYF	TGTGCCAGCAGGGGACCGGGACAGGGCTCCTACGAGCAGTACTTC
.	.	TRBV29-1	TRBJ2-1	CSVAGGVYNEQFF	TGCAGCGTTGCCGGCGGCGTTTACAATGAGCAGTTCTTC
TRBD2	.	TRBV5-1	TRBJ2-3	CASSRTSGMGDTQYF	TGCGCCAGCAGCCGAACTAGCGGAATGGGGGATACGCAGTATTTT
.	.	TRBV6-2/TRBV6-3	TRBJ2-5	CASSADSQETQYF	TGTGCCAGCAGCGCCGACAGTCAAGAGACCCAGTACTTC
.	.	TRBV30	TRBJ2-7	CACRDLTYEQYF	TGTGCCTGCAGGGACTTGACCTACGAGCAGTACTTC
.	.	TRBV7-9	TRBJ2-3	CASSPPGISTDTQYF	TGTGCCAGCAGCCCCCCAGGGATCAGCACAGATACGCAGTATTTT
TRBD2	.	TRBV18	TRBJ2-1	CASSPSTSGNNEQFF	TGTGCCAGCTCACCATCGACTAGCGGTAACAATGAGCAGTTCTTC
.	few	TRBV6-2/TRBV6-3	TRBJ1-1	CASSPHSGPGNEAFF	TGTGCCAGCAGTCCCCACAGCGGGCCTGGCAATGAAGCTTTCTTT
.	.	TRBV2	TRBJ2-5	CASSLDRQQETQYF	TGTGCCAGCAGCCTCGACAGGCAGCAAGAGACCCAGTACTTC
.	.	TRBV6-5	TRBJ2-7	CASSYVRAGSYEQYF	TGTGCCAGCAGTTACGTCCGAGCGGGTTCCTACGAGCAGTACTTC
.	once	TRBV7-2	TRBJ1-5	CASSSLNQPQHF	TGTGCCAGCAGCTCTTTAAATCAGCCCCAGCATTTT
.	.	TRBV11-3	TRBJ2-6	CASSPGLSTGANVLTF	TGTGCCAGCAGCCCGGGACTCTCGACTGGGGCCAACGTCCTGACTTTC
.	.	TRBV30	TRBJ1-1	CASLGGHSNTEAFF	TGTGCCTCGCTAGGAGGGCACTCCAACACTGAAGCTTTCTTT
.	.	TRBV7-6	TRBJ2-7	CATYLRGNREFEQYF	TGTGCCACCTATCTAAGGGGGAACAGGGAGTTCGAGCAGTACTTC